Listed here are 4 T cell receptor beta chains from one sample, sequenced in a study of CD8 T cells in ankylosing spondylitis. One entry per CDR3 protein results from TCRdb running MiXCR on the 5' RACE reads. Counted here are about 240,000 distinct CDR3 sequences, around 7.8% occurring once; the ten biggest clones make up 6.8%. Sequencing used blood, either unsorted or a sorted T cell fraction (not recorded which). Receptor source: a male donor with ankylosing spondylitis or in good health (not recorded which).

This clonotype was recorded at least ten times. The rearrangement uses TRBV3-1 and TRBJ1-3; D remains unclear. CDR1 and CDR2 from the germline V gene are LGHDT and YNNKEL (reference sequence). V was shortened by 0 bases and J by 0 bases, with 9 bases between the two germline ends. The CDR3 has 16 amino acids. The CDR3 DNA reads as TGTGCCAGCAGCCAAGATGGAGGGTTCTCTGGAAACACCATATATTTT. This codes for CASSQDGGFSGNTIYF.

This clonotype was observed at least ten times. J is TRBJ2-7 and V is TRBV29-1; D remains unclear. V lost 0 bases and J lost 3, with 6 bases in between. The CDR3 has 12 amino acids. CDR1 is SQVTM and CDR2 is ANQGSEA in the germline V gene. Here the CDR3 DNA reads TGCAGCGTTGAAGATGGCGGCTACGAGCAGTACTTC. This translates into CSVEDGGYEQYF.

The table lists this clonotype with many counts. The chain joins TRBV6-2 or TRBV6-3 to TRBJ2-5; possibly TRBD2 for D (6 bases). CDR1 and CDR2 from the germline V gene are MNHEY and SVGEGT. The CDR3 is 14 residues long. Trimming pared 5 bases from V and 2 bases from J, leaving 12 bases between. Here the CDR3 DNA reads TGTGCCAGCAGTCACCTGACTAGACAAGAGACCCAGTACTTC. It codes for CASSHLTRQETQYF.

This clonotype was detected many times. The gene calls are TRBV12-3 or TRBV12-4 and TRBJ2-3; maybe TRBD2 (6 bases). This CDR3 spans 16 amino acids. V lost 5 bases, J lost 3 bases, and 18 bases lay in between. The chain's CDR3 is CASSGGTLTLTDTQYF. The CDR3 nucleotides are TGTGCCAGCAGTGGAGGGACGTTAACCCTAACAGATACGCAGTATTTT.